Given below is one T cell receptor (beta chain) in context. The antigen remains unidentified. The data are from a study of CXCR3-negative and CXCR3-positive naive CD8 T cells. Whole-study findings and limits: CXCR3-positive naive cells carried more hydrophobic TRB CDR3s than CXCR3-negative ones.

Per germline, CDR1 SGHTA and CDR2 FQGNSA. The CDR3 sequence is 16 residues long. The authors prepared UMI-labeled TRB cDNA libraries by 5' RACE. For each CDR3 protein, TCRdb gives one entry from its re-call of the 5' RACE reads, without DNA. This sample's table has roughly 45,000 distinct CDR3 sequences. The chain carries TRBV7-2 and TRBJ1-2. This receptor was obtained from a human donor in good health. Some clones in this sample may be carry-over from other donors' samples. The sequencing sample was made of naive CXCR3- CD8+ T cells from blood. Documented subset: CD45RO-CCR7+CD27+CD95- naive CD8+ T cells lacking CXCR3 (TNR3-). CDR3 protein: CASSLSGGAQFYGYTF.